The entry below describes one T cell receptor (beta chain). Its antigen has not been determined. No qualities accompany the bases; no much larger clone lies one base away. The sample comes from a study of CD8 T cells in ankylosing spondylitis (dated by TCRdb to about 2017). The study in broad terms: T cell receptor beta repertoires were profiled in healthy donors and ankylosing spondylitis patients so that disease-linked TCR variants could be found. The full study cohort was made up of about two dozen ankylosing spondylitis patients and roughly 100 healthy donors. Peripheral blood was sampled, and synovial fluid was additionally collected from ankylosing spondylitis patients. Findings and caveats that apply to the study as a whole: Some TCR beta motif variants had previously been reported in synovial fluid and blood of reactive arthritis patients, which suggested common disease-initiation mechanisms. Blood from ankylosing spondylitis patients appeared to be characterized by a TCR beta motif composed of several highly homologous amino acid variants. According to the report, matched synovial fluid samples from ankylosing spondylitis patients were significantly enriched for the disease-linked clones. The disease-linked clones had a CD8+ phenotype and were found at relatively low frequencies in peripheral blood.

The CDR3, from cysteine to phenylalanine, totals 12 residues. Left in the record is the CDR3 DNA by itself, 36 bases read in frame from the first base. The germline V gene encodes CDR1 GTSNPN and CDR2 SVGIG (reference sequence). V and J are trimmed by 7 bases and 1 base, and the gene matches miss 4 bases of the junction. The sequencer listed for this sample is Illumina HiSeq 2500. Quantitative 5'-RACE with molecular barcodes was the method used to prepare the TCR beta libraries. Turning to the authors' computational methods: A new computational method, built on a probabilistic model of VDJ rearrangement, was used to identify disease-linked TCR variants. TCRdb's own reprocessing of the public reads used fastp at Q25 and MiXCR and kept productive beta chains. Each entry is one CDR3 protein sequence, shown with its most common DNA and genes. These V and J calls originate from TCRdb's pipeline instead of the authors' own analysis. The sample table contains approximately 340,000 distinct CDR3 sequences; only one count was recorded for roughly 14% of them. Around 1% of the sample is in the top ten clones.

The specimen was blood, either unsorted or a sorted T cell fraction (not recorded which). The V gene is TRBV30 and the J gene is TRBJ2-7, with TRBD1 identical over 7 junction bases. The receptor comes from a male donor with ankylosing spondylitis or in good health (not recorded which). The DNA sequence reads TGTGCCTTGAGGGGGCTTTCCTACGAGCAGTACTTC. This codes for CALRGLSYEQYF.